This TCR beta chain emerged from a study of blood T cell repertoires in COVID-19. Study-level background: COVID-19 samples from acute and convalescent phases originated in the United States, Italy and Spain.

Under the authors' procedure: Researchers report that nucleated cell counts were estimated from reference gene primer amplification. Sequencing was performed with immunoSEQ multiplex PCR; in TCRdb, only in-frame clones are kept and a portion is missing. That table furnishes V, J and clone size, whereas the DNA furnished D and trimming. The table lists fewer than 300,000 clones, more than 75% of them singletons. This TCR was sampled from a woman between 45 and 60 years old with acute or convalescent COVID-19. What was sequenced was peripheral blood.

The CDR3 nucleotides are TGTGCCAGCAGCAACAGGGTCGATTGGGAGACCCAGTACTTC. It specifies CASSNRVDWETQYF. The genes are TRBV6-5 and TRBJ2-5; D is possibly TRBD1 (6 bases). V was clipped by 6 bases and J by 5 bases, with 16 bases between them. The CDR3 is 14 residues long. Germline loops: CDR1 MNHEY, CDR2 SVGAGI.